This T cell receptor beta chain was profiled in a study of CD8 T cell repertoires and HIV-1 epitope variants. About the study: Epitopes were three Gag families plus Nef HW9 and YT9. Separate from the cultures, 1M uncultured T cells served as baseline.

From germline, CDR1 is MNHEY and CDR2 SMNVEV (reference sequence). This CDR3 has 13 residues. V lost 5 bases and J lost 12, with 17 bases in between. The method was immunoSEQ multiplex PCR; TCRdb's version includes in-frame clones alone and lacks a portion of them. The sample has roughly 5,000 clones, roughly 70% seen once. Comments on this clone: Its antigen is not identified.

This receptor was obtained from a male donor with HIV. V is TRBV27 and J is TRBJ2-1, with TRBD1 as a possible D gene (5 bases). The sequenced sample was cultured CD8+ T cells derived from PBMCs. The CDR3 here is CASSLGPHPPQFF. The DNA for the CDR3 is TGTGCCAGCAGTCTGGGGCCCCATCCACCGCAGTTCTTC.